Following are 29 T cell receptor beta chains from one sample sequenced in a study of blood T cell repertoires in COVID-19. Generated by immunoSEQ multiplex PCR, the TCRdb table keeps only in-frame clones and is missing some. The sample has roughly 500,000 clones, 80% to 90% seen once. Sequenced input: PBMCs or T cells enriched from blood (not recorded which). These receptors were collected from a woman in her sixties who had recovered from COVID-19.

The gene calls are TRBV7-2 and TRBJ2-1, with 8 bases that match TRBD2. Germline lookup yields CDR1 SGHTA and CDR2 FQGNSA. J gave up 4 bases and V 3 bases, and 8 bases lay outside the gene matches. The CDR3 sequence is 16 residues long. CDR3 protein: CASSFWRGEGYNEQFF. CDR3 sequence (DNA): TGTGCCAGCAGCTTCTGGCGGGGGGAGGGTTACAATGAGCAGTTCTTC. Full variable domain (rest looked up from reference TRBV7-2 and TRBJ2-1): GAGVSQSPSNKVTEKGKDVELRCDPISGHTALYWYRQSLGQGLEFLIYFQGNSAPDKSGLPSDRFSAERTGGSVSTLTIQRTQQEDSAVYLCASSFWRGEGYNEQFFGPGTRLTVL.

This clone has only one observation. The rearrangement links TRBV9 to TRBJ2-2, with unresolved D. Germline V lookup: CDR1 SGDLS, CDR2 YYNGEE. The CDR3 extends over 11 amino acids. Trimming removed 4 bases from V and 15 bases from J, with 13 bases in between. Here the CDR3 reads CASSLGPELFF. CDR3 sequence (DNA): TGTGCCAGCAGCCTAGGTCCCGAGTTGTTTTTT.

This chain links TRBV2 with TRBJ2-1, with TRBD2 as a possible D gene (5 bases). CDR3 length: 12 amino acids. CDR1 is SNHLY, CDR2 FYNNEI, per germline. The ends were cut back, 5 bases at V and 15 bases at J, with 17 bases in the middle. The CDR3 nucleotides read TGTGCCAGCAGTTCCTTCATGGTCGAGGGGTTCTTC. Translated: CASSSFMVEGFF.

For this clone: The identical CDR3 is also encoded by other nucleotide sequences in the sample. The chain is built from TRBV5-1 and TRBJ1-1; 8 nucleotides agree with TRBD1. This CDR3 comprises 15 residues. Germline V gene sequence: CDR1 SGHRS, CDR2 YFSETQ. J lost 6 bases, V lost 6 bases, and 13 bases had no gene match. In DNA, the CDR3 is TGCGCCAGCACCCCTTCCGGGACAGGCGTTTCTGAAGCTTTCTTT. Protein sequence: CASTPSGTGVSEAFF.

This chain joins TRBV6-5 and TRBJ1-2; tentatively, D is TRBD1 (6 bases). CDR1 and CDR2 from the germline V gene are MNHEY and SVGAGI. The V gene lost 4 bases and the J gene lost 4 bases, with 10 bases spanning the gap. This CDR3 contains 13 residues. The CDR3 reads CASSSGRGYGYTF. Here the CDR3 DNA reads TGTGCCAGCAGTTCTGGCAGGGGCTATGGCTACACCTTC.

Regarding this clone: Mismatch with germline at one junction end may stem from a read error. The V call is TRBV30, the J call TRBJ2-7; a weak D match, TRBD2 (5 bases). The CDR3 is 15 residues long. Germline V gene data show CDR1 as GTSNPN and CDR2 as SVGIG (reference sequence). The CDR3 nucleotides read TGTGCCTGGAGTCTGTCACACTGGACGGGAATTTTGGTCCACTTC. This gives the protein CAWSLSHWTGILVHF. The full variable domain, with the rest looked up from reference TRBV30 and TRBJ2-7, is SQTIHQWPATLVQPVGSPLSLECTVEGTSNPNLYWYRQAAGRGLQLLFYSVGIGQISSEVPQNLSASRPQDRQFILSSKKLLLSDSGFYLCAWSLSHWTGILVHFGPGTRLTVT.

The genes are TRBV2 and TRBJ2-2; the D gene is possibly TRBD2 (5 bases). CDR1 SNHLY and CDR2 FYNNEI come from the germline V gene. V lost 8 bases and J 7 bases, leaving 17 bases between the germline ends. The CDR3 is made up of 14 amino acids. CDR3 nucleotide sequence: TGTGCCAGCCGAGCAACGGGGTTGAGCGGGGAGCTGTTTTTT. It yields the protein CASRATGLSGELFF.

The gene calls are TRBV19 and TRBJ2-4; 9 positions match TRBD1. Germline trimming cut 3 bases from V and 7 bases from J; bases unmatched to any gene: 4. Germline V gene data show CDR1 as LNHDA and CDR2 as SQIVND (reference sequence). The CDR3 runs to 14 residues. CDR3 DNA sequence: TGTGCCAGTAGTATTGCCGGGACAGGGAACATTCAGTACTTC. This encodes CASSIAGTGNIQYF.

The chain uses TRBV30 and TRBJ1-2, with no clear D. V lost 4 bases and J 2 bases, leaving 14 bases between the germline ends. The CDR3 has 14 amino acids. Looked up from germline, CDR1 is GTSNPN and CDR2 is SVGIG (reference sequence). The CDR3 protein is CAWTRSPGNYGYTF. DNA of the CDR3: TGTGCCTGGACCCGATCCCCAGGAAACTATGGCTACACCTTC. Complete variable domain (other parts from reference TRBV30 and TRBJ1-2): SQTIHQWPATLVQPVGSPLSLECTVEGTSNPNLYWYRQAAGRGLQLLFYSVGIGQISSEVPQNLSASRPQDRQFILSSKKLLLSDSGFYLCAWTRSPGNYGYTFGSGTRLTVV.

The rearrangement joins TRBV7-2 to TRBJ1-3; D might be TRBD1 (5 bases). The V and J ends lost 5 bases and 4 bases respectively, with 15 bases between them. Germline CDR1 is SGHTA and CDR2 is FQGNSA. The CDR3 loop spans 15 amino acids. This chain's CDR3 is CASSRTGGGGNTIYF. The CDR3 bases are TGTGCCAGCAGCCGGACGGGGGGAGGGGGAAACACCATATATTTT. The full variable domain, its missing parts supplied by reference TRBV7-2 and TRBJ1-3, is GAGVSQSPSNKVTEKGKDVELRCDPISGHTALYWYRQSLGQGLEFLIYFQGNSAPDKSGLPSDRFSAERTGGSVSTLTIQRTQQEDSAVYLCASSRTGGGGNTIYFGEGSWLTVV.

The chain employs TRBV7-8 and TRBJ2-5; 11 nucleotides match TRBD1. V shed 5 bases and J 5 bases; nucleotides not matched to a gene: 4. Germline V gives CDR1 SGHVS, CDR2 FQNEAQ. The CDR3 runs to 14 residues. The CDR3 coding sequence is TGTGCCAGCAGCCTGGACAGGGGGCTGGAGACCCAGTACTTC. It yields the protein CASSLDRGLETQYF.

The chain uses TRBV10-3 and TRBJ2-7; 7 nucleotides align to TRBD1. In germline, CDR1 is ENHRY, CDR2 SYGVKD. V dropped 9 bases and J dropped 1; count of bases not matched to a gene: 3. There are 12 residues in the CDR3. The CDR3 spells CAILTGSYEQYF. CDR3 bases: TGTGCCATTCTGACAGGGTCCTACGAGCAGTACTTC.

J is TRBJ2-3 and V is TRBV4-1; 7 bases agree with TRBD2. The CDR3 has 15 residues. V gave up 0 bases and J gave up 3 bases; unmatched junction bases: 3. Per the germline V gene, CDR1 is MGHRA and CDR2 is YSYEKL. CDR3 in DNA: TGCGCCAGCAGCCAAGATGGGCGGGGGACAGATACGCAGTATTTT. Its protein is CASSQDGRGTDTQYF.

The genes are TRBV4-1 and TRBJ1-1; 7 bases line up with TRBD1. This CDR3 has 16 amino acids. V shed 2 bases, J shed 6 bases, and the junction held 12 bases outside the gene matches. Germline V CDR1 and CDR2: MGHRA, YSYEKL. CDR3 nucleotide sequence: TGCGCCAGCAGCCAATTCCCCACTGACAGGGTGGCTGAAGCTTTCTTT. This encodes CASSQFPTDRVAEAFF.

This CDR3 reads CASSQELGRGREKLFF. The CDR3, as DNA: TGTGCCAGCAGCCAAGAGTTGGGGAGGGGTCGGGAAAAACTGTTTTTT. The chain uses TRBV4-2 and TRBJ1-4; possibly TRBD1 for D (5 bases). Germline CDR1 reads LGHNA; CDR2 reads YNFKEQ. This CDR3 has 16 amino acids. The V and J ends lost 0 bases and 8 bases respectively, with 16 bases between them.

The V gene is TRBV6-1, the J gene TRBJ2-7; 7 nucleotides align to TRBD1. The CDR3 is made up of 16 amino acids. Losses at the gene ends were 2 bases for V and 4 bases for J; bases not matched to a gene: 11. CDR1 and CDR2 from the germline V gene are MNHNS and SASEGT. Here the CDR3 reads CASSELGPGGRYEQYF. The CDR3 region has the DNA TGTGCCAGCAGTGAATTGGGGCCAGGGGGTCGATACGAGCAGTACTTC.

This chain connects TRBV11-2 to TRBJ2-7, with 9 bases lining up with TRBD1. The trim removed 1 base at V and 1 base at J, leaving 2 bases unmatched. The germline CDR1 and CDR2 sequences are SGHAT and FQNNGV. CDR3 length equals 15 residues. The chain's CDR3 is CASSLGTGASYEQYV. As DNA, the CDR3 is TGTGCCAGCAGCTTAGGGACAGGGGCATCCTACGAGCAGTACGTC.

The CDR3 DNA reads TGTGCCAGCAGCCTGGGACTAGCGGGAGTAGGCCATGAGCAGTTCTTC. Translated, it gives CASSLGLAGVGHEQFF. This chain joins TRBV2 and TRBJ2-1, with TRBD2 matching 14 bases. The CDR3 has 16 residues. The germline V gene has CDR1 SNHLY and CDR2 FYNNEI. After removal of 6 bases from V and 8 bases from J, the junction contained 9 bases not matched to a gene.

This clone has only one observation. The chain carries TRBV7-9 and TRBJ1-3; tentative D call: TRBD1 (6 bases). Trimming pared 8 bases from V and 4 bases from J, leaving 15 bases between. The germline CDR1 and CDR2 sequences are SEHNR and FQNEAQ (reference sequence). This CDR3 has 14 amino acids. The CDR3 here is CASATLGQGNTIYF. In DNA form, the CDR3 reads TGTGCCAGCGCCACCCTGGGACAAGGAAACACCATATATTTT.

This chain connects TRBV29-1 to TRBJ1-2; TRBD1 matches 10 bases. In germline, CDR1 is SQVTM, CDR2 ANQGSEA. CDR3 length: 15 amino acids. After removal of 3 bases from V and 2 bases from J, the junction contained 6 bases not matched to a gene. The CDR3 sequence: CSVDRGTGENYGYTF. DNA for the CDR3: TGCAGCGTTGATCGGGGGACAGGGGAAAACTATGGCTACACCTTC.

This chain connects TRBV9 to TRBJ1-1; 7 nucleotides align to TRBD1. This CDR3 spans 15 amino acids. V shed 6 bases, J shed 1 base, and the junction held 9 bases outside the gene matches. The germline CDR1 and CDR2 sequences are SGDLS and YYNGEE. In DNA, the CDR3 is TGTGCCAGCACCGAGGGGGCCGCGGGGAACACTGAAGCTTTCTTT. It yields the protein CASTEGAAGNTEAFF.

V usage is TRBV4-1 and J usage is TRBJ1-4, with D possibly being TRBD1 (5 bases). The CDR3 has 16 amino acids. Germline V gene data show CDR1 as MGHRA and CDR2 as YSYEKL. V gave up 1 base and J gave up 1 base, with 10 bases separating them. CDR3 bases: TGCGCCAGCAGCCAAGGATGGGGGGGAACTAATGAAAAACTGTTTTTT. This sequence encodes CASSQGWGGTNEKLFF.

The V call is TRBV2, the J call TRBJ1-1, with TRBD1 matching over 8 bases. Germline V gene lookup returns CDR1 SNHLY and CDR2 FYNNEI. The junction had 6 bases not matched to a gene; V was cut back by 2 bases and J by 4 bases. There are 15 residues in the CDR3. The DNA for the CDR3 is TGTGCCAGCAGTGAACGCGGTGGACAGGGCACTGAAGCTTTCTTT. It is translated as CASSERGGQGTEAFF.

This chain links TRBV6-6 with TRBJ2-1, with D uncertain. The CDR3 consists of 12 residues. Trimming shortened V by 0 bases and J by 6 bases, and 3 bases separated the two germline ends. The germline gives CDR1 MNHNY, CDR2 SVGAGI (reference sequence). CDR3 bases: TGTGCCAGCAGTTACTCTAGCAATGAGCAGTTCTTC. Translated, it gives CASSYSSNEQFF.

The CDR3 loop is CASSVGVAGGRDEQFF. Here the CDR3 DNA reads TGTGCCAGCAGCGTAGGGGTAGCGGGGGGGCGAGATGAGCAGTTCTTC. The gene calls are TRBV9 and TRBJ2-1; 11 bases are a match to TRBD2. Trimming cost V 0 bases and J 8 bases; bases outside gene matches: 7. Germline V CDR1 and CDR2: SGDLS, YYNGEE. The CDR3 covers 16 residues.

The count of this clone is one. The chain has TRBV9 and TRBJ1-2; 8 nucleotides agree with TRBD1. Trimming at V came to 4 bases and at J to 5 bases, leaving 4 bases not matched to a gene. CDR3 length: 13 amino acids. CDR1 is SGDLS and CDR2 is YYNGEE in the germline V gene. CDR3 nucleotides: TGTGCCAGCAGCCTTCAGGGGGCTTATGGCTACACCTTC. This codes for CASSLQGAYGYTF.

The table lists this clone with a count of one. The genes are TRBV3-1 (or the pseudogene TRBV3-2) and TRBJ2-3; D remains ambiguous. CDR3 length: 12 amino acids. Germline loops: CDR1 LGHDT, CDR2 YNNKEL (reference sequence). The V end was cut by 3 bases, the J end by 4 bases, with 5 bases between. CDR3 DNA: TGTGCCAGCAGCCAGAGCCCAGATACGCAGTATTTT. Its protein is CASSQSPDTQYF.

This clone showed up just a few times. The chain links TRBV5-1 to TRBJ2-1; 7 positions agree with TRBD2. Trimming took 2 bases from V and 8 from J; bases not matched to a gene: 7. Per the germline V gene, CDR1 is SGHRS and CDR2 is YFSETQ. The CDR3 loop spans 14 amino acids. The CDR3, as DNA: TGCGCCAGCAGCTTAGGACTAGTAACCCATGAGCAGTTCTTC. Its protein product is CASSLGLVTHEQFF.

This chain links TRBV7-9 with TRBJ1-2; a weak D match, TRBD1 (5 bases). Germline CDR1 reads SEHNR; CDR2 reads FQNEAQ (reference sequence). CDR3 length: 14 residues. The V and J ends lost 1 base and 5 bases respectively, with 11 bases between them. This CDR3 reads CASSLVAGTYGYTF. CDR3 bases: TGTGCCAGCAGCTTAGTTGCGGGGACTTATGGCTACACCTTC.